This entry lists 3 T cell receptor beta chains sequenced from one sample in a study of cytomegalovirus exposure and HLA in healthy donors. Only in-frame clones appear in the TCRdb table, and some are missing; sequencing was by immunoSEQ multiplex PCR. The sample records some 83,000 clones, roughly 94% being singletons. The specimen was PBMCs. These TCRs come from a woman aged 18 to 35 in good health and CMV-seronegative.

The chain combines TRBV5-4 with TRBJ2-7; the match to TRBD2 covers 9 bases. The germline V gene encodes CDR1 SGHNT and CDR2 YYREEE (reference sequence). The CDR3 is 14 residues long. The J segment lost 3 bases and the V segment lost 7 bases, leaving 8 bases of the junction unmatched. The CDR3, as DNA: TGTGCCAGCTCCCCGCGGGGGGGGAACTACGAGCAGTACTTC. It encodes CASSPRGGNYEQYF.

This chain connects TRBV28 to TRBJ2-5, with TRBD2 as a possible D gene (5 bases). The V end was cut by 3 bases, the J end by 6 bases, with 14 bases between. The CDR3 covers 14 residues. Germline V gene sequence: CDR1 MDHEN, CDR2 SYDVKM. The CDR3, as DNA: TGTGCCAGCAGTTTGTTGGGGAACGGGAAGACCCAGTACTTC. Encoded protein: CASSLLGNGKTQYF.

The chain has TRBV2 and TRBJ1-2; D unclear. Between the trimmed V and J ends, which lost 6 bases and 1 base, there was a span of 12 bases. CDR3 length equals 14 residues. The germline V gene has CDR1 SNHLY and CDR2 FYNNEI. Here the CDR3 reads CASSGSSRNYGYTF. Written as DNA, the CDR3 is TGTGCCAGCAGCGGGAGCTCCCGTAACTATGGCTACACCTTC.